Described below is a single T cell receptor beta chain sequence and its context. The sample originates from a study of shared clonotypes between healthy human individuals. Selected positively for CCR7 and CD45RO-negative, naive CD8 cells excluded terminally differentiated effector memory CD45RA+ cells. Generated by immunoSEQ multiplex PCR, the TCRdb table keeps only in-frame clones and is missing some. The table records around 2,000,000 clones, about 94% of them present only once. The source of this sequence is a man in his late teens or twenties in good health. Sample: naive CD8+ T cells sorted from blood.

The CDR3 nucleotides are TGCGCCAGCAGCCACGGCGGGGGGGGTTCCAATGAGCAGTTCTTC. This gives the protein CASSHGGGGSNEQFF. The V and J genes are TRBV4-1 and TRBJ2-1; TRBD2 agrees at 9 bases. The ends lost 3 bases at V and 6 bases at J; junction bases unmatched: 6. The CDR3 is made up of 15 amino acids. CDR1 MGHRA and CDR2 YSYEKL come from the germline V gene.